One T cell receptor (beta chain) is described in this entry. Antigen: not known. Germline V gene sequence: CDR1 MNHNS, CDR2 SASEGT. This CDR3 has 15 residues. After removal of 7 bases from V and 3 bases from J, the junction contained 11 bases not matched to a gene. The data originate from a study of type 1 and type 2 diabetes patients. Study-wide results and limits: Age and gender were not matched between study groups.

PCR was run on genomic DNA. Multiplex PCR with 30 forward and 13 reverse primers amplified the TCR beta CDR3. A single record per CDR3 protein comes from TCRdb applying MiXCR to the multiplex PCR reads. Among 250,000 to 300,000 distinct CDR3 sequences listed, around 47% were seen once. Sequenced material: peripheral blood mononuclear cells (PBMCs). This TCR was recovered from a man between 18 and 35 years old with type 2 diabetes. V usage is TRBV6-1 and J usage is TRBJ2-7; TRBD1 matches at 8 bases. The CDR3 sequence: CASTHTGTGYYEQYF. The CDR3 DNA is TGTGCCAGCACCCACACTGGGACAGGTTACTACGAGCAGTACTTC.